Below, one T cell receptor (beta chain) is given with its context. PCR primers comprised 60 Vbeta and 13 Jbeta primers. The protocol was immunoSEQ multiplex PCR, while the TCRdb copy is restricted to in-frame clones and leaves out a portion. This repertoire shows fewer than 200,000 clones, approximately 80% found once; its top ten account for 4.5%. Germline CDR1 and CDR2: SGHRS and YFSETQ. This CDR3 has 15 amino acids. V shed 4 bases, J shed 6 bases, and the junction held 11 bases outside the gene matches. These data come from a study of cytomegalovirus exposure and HLA in healthy donors. Across the study: Within the Caucasian-associated ancestry cluster were around four fifths of the roughly 360 genotyped donors.

The chain employs TRBV5-1 and TRBJ1-1; 8 positions match TRBD1. Sequencing was carried out using PBMCs. The origin of this receptor is a woman in her forties or fifties in good health and CMV-seropositive. CDR3 nucleotides: TGCGCCAGCAGCCCGGACAGGGAGCTTTCCCCTGAAGCTTTCTTT. Its translation is CASSPDRELSPEAFF.